Shown below are 22 T cell receptor beta chains from a single sample sequenced in a study of identical twins. TCRdb passed the 5' RACE reads through MiXCR, listing each CDR3 protein once. The sample has 450,000 to 650,000 distinct CDR3 sequences, roughly 9.5% seen once. This sample was also put to use in a study of yellow fever vaccine responses in identical twins.

The specimen was PBMCs. Receptors originate from a woman aged 18-29 years in good health.

This clonotype was seen a few times. The chain employs TRBV29-1 and TRBJ2-5; D is tentatively TRBD1 or TRBD2 (5 bases each). The CDR3 has 13 residues. Germline CDR1 SQVTM, CDR2 ANQGSEA. Trimming removed 0 bases at V and 5 bases at J, with 10 bases between. The CDR3 DNA sequence: TGCAGCGTTGAAGATCGGGGCGGGGAGACCCAGTACTTC. Its translation is CSVEDRGGETQYF.

In this sample, this clonotype is medium-sized. The CDR3 nucleotides read TGCGCCAGCAGCCAAGCCACTAGCGGGAGGGCCGGGGAGCTGTTTTTT. The encoded protein is CASSQATSGRAGELFF. This sequence joins TRBV4-1 and TRBJ2-2, with 13 positions matching TRBD2. After removal of 1 base from V and 6 bases from J, the junction contained 2 bases not matched to a gene. The germline V gene encodes CDR1 MGHRA and CDR2 YSYEKL. This CDR3 is 16 amino acids long.

V gene TRBV3-1 combines with J gene TRBJ2-3, with D possibly TRBD2 on 6 matching bases. Per germline, CDR1 LGHDT and CDR2 YNNKEL (reference sequence). The CDR3 contains 17 residues. Trimming removed 1 base at V and 3 bases at J, with 17 bases between. CDR3 sequence reads: CASSQARRRVSTDTQYF. As DNA, the CDR3 is TGTGCCAGCAGCCAAGCTCGTAGGAGGGTCTCAACAGATACGCAGTATTTT.

This clonotype was seen a few times. The V gene is TRBV20-1, the J gene TRBJ2-7; D gene ambiguous. The germline CDR1 and CDR2 sequences are DFQATT and SNEGSKA (reference sequence). Trimming took off 1 base at V and 6 bases at J, with 7 bases between the two ends. There are 11 residues in the CDR3. Here the CDR3 DNA reads TGCAGTGCTAGAGTTGCGAGCGAGCAGTACTTC. Translation gives CSARVASEQYF.

The table lists this clonotype with many counts. The genes are TRBV12-3 or TRBV12-4 and TRBJ2-1; 13 bases line up with TRBD2. The V gene end was trimmed by 5 bases and the J gene end by 10 bases; junction bases not matched to a gene: 11. This CDR3 spans 16 amino acids. In nucleotides, the CDR3 is TGTGCCAGCAGTACAGGGACTAGCGGGACCCAGGGAGAGCAGTTCTTC. Amino acids: CASSTGTSGTQGEQFF.

About this clonotype: Possible read error: a much larger clone is one base away. The CDR3 region has the DNA TGTGCCAGCAGCCCCGCTTCCTACAGTGAGCAGTTCTTC. It specifies CASSPASYSEQFF. V usage is TRBV14 and J usage is TRBJ2-1; the D is unclear. Germline CDR1 is SGHDN and CDR2 is FVKESK. CDR3 size: 13 residues.

A few counts support this clonotype. The rearrangement links TRBV2 to TRBJ2-1, with D perhaps TRBD2 (5 bases). The germline V gene has CDR1 SNHLY and CDR2 FYNNEI. CDR3 size: 14 residues. V was pared by 7 bases and J by 2 bases, with 12 bases between. In nucleotides, the CDR3 is TGTGCCAGCATGGGAAGCGGAGCCTACAATGAGCAGTTCTTC. This sequence encodes CASMGSGAYNEQFF.

There are many counts of this clonotype. The V call is TRBV5-1, the J call TRBJ2-2; D might be TRBD2 (5 bases). Germline V gene lookup returns CDR1 SGHRS and CDR2 YFSETQ. This CDR3 is built from 15 residues. V lost 1 base to trimming and J lost 6 bases, with 13 bases between them. The CDR3 loop reads CASSLLGGYSGELFF. DNA of the CDR3: TGCGCCAGCAGCTTGTTAGGAGGATACTCCGGGGAGCTGTTTTTT.

This clonotype turned up a few times. The chain combines TRBV2 with TRBJ1-4; 7 bases are a match to TRBD1. Per the germline V gene, CDR1 is SNHLY and CDR2 is FYNNEI. The CDR3 contains 13 residues. After removal of 6 bases from V and 6 bases from J, the junction contained 4 bases not matched to a gene. The CDR3 region has the DNA TGTGCCAGCAGAGCGACAGGGTATGAAAAACTGTTTTTT. This gives the protein CASRATGYEKLFF.

This clonotype showed up just a few times. The rearrangement uses TRBV7-2 and TRBJ2-5; no firm D call. The CDR3 is 15 amino acids. CDR1 and CDR2 (germline): SGHTA, FQGNSA. The V end was cut by 4 bases, the J end by 2 bases, with 14 bases between. The CDR3 sequence is CASSSDGDVQETQYF. The CDR3 bases are TGTGCCAGCAGCTCAGACGGCGACGTTCAAGAGACCCAGTACTTC.

This clonotype was detected many times. This chain uses TRBV11-2 with TRBJ2-7, with D possibly being TRBD1 (6 bases). The V gene's germline CDR1 is SGHAT and CDR2 FQNNGV. Trimming left V 3 bases short and J 0 bases short, with 15 bases between. This CDR3 has 16 residues. The CDR3 reads CASSLESTGNSYEQYF. CDR3 bases: TGTGCCAGCAGCTTGGAGTCCACAGGGAACTCCTACGAGCAGTACTTC.

This clonotype was recorded at least ten times. This chain connects TRBV6-1 to TRBJ2-3; 8 bases match TRBD2. The CDR3 is 16 amino acids. After removal of 5 bases from V and 1 base from J, the junction contained 8 bases not matched to a gene. Per germline, CDR1 MNHNS and CDR2 SASEGT. The CDR3 spells CASSPMTSERTDTQYF. CDR3 coding DNA: TGTGCCAGCAGTCCTATGACTAGCGAGCGCACAGATACGCAGTATTTT.

There are a few counts of this clonotype. This chain links TRBV5-1 with TRBJ2-5, with no clear D. The CDR3 length is 15 residues. CDR1 and CDR2 (germline): SGHRS, YFSETQ. V was pared by 0 bases and J by 1 base, with 10 bases between. The CDR3 protein is CASSLVAVGQETQYF. Here the CDR3 DNA reads TGCGCCAGCAGCTTGGTGGCAGTTGGCCAAGAGACCCAGTACTTC.

This clonotype turned up a few times. The chain combines TRBV4-2 with TRBJ1-2, with TRBD1 identical over 7 bases. After removal of 1 base from V and 4 bases from J, the junction contained 6 bases not matched to a gene. The CDR3 runs to 15 residues. From germline, CDR1 is LGHNA and CDR2 YNFKEQ. The CDR3 DNA reads TGTGCCAGCAGCCAAGGATGGGACAGCTCCTATGGCTACACCTTC. Translating gives CASSQGWDSSYGYTF.

This clonotype appeared many times. CDR3 amino acids: CASSPNQDTQETQYF. The CDR3 DNA reads TGTGCCAGCAGCCCCAATCAGGACACCCAAGAGACCCAGTACTTC. V usage is TRBV27 and J usage is TRBJ2-5; D might be TRBD1 (5 bases). This CDR3 comprises 15 residues. CDR1 is MNHEY, CDR2 SMNVEV, per germline (reference sequence). The V gene lost 6 bases and the J gene lost 1 base, with 15 bases spanning the gap.

Worth noting for this clonotype: At one end, the junction sequence differs from germline, possibly due to a read error. The chain combines TRBV2 with TRBJ2-2; 7 bases map to TRBD2. This CDR3 contains 15 residues. Germline CDR1 is SNHLY and CDR2 is FYNNEI. The CDR3 loop is CASSEANSGTAELFF. CDR3 in DNA: TGTGCCAGCAGTGAAGCTAACAGCGGGACCGCGGAGCTGTTTTTT.

The gene calls are TRBV12-3 or TRBV12-4 and TRBJ2-7; no clear D. V was pared by 1 base and J by 0 bases, with 13 bases between. CDR3 length equals 16 residues. The CDR3 DNA sequence: TGTGCCAGCAGTTTAGGCCGGCAGGAGAGCTCCTACGAGCAGTACTTC. As protein: CASSLGRQESSYEQYF.

In its sample, this clonotype was seen many times. The chain has TRBV29-1 and TRBJ1-6, with D possibly TRBD1 on 6 matching bases. Germline assignment: CDR1 SQVTM and CDR2 ANQGSEA. Between the trimmed V and J ends, which lost 7 bases and 5 bases, there was a span of 15 bases. CDR3 length equals 14 residues. The DNA of the CDR3 is TGCAGCGCACGGAGGGGGAAAAATAATTCACCCCTCCACTTT. Translating gives CSARRGKNNSPLHF.

V usage is TRBV6-2 or TRBV6-3 and J usage is TRBJ2-3; 7 nucleotides line up with TRBD1. Unmatched junction bases numbered 7, after V lost 2 bases and J lost 2 bases. The CDR3 is 16 residues long. Germline V gives CDR1 MNHEY, CDR2 SVGEGT. The CDR3 spells CASSYLPGQNTDTQYF. CDR3 bases: TGTGCCAGCAGTTACCTACCGGGACAGAACACAGATACGCAGTATTTT.

This clonotype appeared a few times. The V gene is TRBV4-3, the J gene TRBJ2-1, with 8 bases matching TRBD2. V trimming: 3 bases; J trimming: 0 bases; junction bases outside the gene matches: 7. The length of the CDR3 is 17 residues. Germline CDR1 is LGHNA and CDR2 is YSLEER. The CDR3 DNA is TGCGCCAGCAGCCAGGAAGTAGCGGGAAGCTCCTACAATGAGCAGTTCTTC. It translates to CASSQEVAGSSYNEQFF.

This clonotype was observed a handful of times. The chain links TRBV20-1 to TRBJ2-1; tentatively, D is TRBD2 (5 bases). Germline V gene sequence: CDR1 DFQATT, CDR2 SNEGSKA (reference sequence). The CDR3 extends over 16 amino acids. Trimming removed 0 bases from V and 5 bases from J, with 17 bases in between. The DNA for the CDR3 is TGCAGTGCTAGAGACCTACTCGGCGGGTCCCACAATGAGCAGTTCTTC. It codes for CSARDLLGGSHNEQFF.

This rearrangement joins TRBV6-4 to TRBJ2-7; D remains ambiguous. Germline-derived CDR1 and CDR2 are MRHNA and SNTAGT. The CDR3 runs to 9 residues. The ends were cut back, 2 bases at V and 7 bases at J, with 0 bases in the middle. Here the CDR3 reads CASSDEQYF. CDR3 DNA: TGTGCCAGCAGTGACGAGCAGTACTTC.